This TCR beta chain was recorded in a study of PD-L1 blockade in urothelial cancer. The repertoire was sequenced with immunoSEQ multiplex PCR; TCRdb's copy has only in-frame clones and lacks some. The sample records about 90,000 clones, 90% being singletons. V trimming: 6 bases; J trimming: 7 bases; junction bases outside the gene matches: 6. In germline, CDR1 is SGHTA, CDR2 FQGNSA. This CDR3 spans 14 amino acids. The material sequenced was PBMCs, taken around atezolizumab (anti-PD-L1) treatment. This receptor was taken from a man aged 55 to 69 with urothelial cancer. The V gene is TRBV7-2, the J gene TRBJ2-4; TRBD1 matches at 10 bases. The CDR3 region is CASSLWTGGNIQYF. The CDR3 DNA is TGTGCCAGCAGTCTCTGGACAGGGGGTAACATTCAGTACTTC.